This TCR beta chain was found in a study of cytomegalovirus exposure and HLA in healthy donors. Study conclusions and caveats: Within a later analysis, the majority of CMV-associated TCR beta chains appeared HLA-restricted. Cytomegalovirus-associated status was assigned to roughly 160 TCR beta chains. High specificity and sensitivity for cytomegalovirus status were reported for the classifier. V- and J-gene trimming of TCR beta was linked (in a later analysis) to a missense DCLRE1C variant.

With regard to this clone: What it recognizes is unknown.

PCR amplification relied on 60 Vbeta primers (plus 13 Jbeta primers). The table came from immunoSEQ multiplex PCR; TCRdb's copy has only in-frame clones and leaves some out. Of under 130,000 clones listed, about three quarters are singletons. Losses at the gene ends were 4 bases for V and 4 bases for J; bases not matched to a gene: 9. The CDR3 contains 17 residues. From germline, CDR1 is SGHRS and CDR2 YFSETQ. The receptor was derived from a female donor in good health and CMV-seropositive. The sequenced material came from PBMCs. V and J are TRBV5-1 and TRBJ1-3, with 12 positions matching TRBD1. This chain's CDR3 is CASSPAGTGGLGNTIYF. As DNA, the CDR3 is TGCGCCAGCAGCCCGGCCGGGACAGGGGGCCTAGGAAACACCATATATTTT.